These 28 T cell receptor beta chains were sequenced from one sample in a study of cytomegalovirus exposure and HLA in healthy donors. Sequencing used immunoSEQ multiplex PCR; TCRdb keeps in-frame clones, though not all of them. This table has approximately 230,000 clones, more than 75% appearing once. Source material: PBMCs. The source of these receptors is a man in his late teens or twenties in good health and CMV-seropositive.

A note on this clone: In the same sample, other DNA sequences code for this CDR3. J is TRBJ2-3 and V is TRBV27, with TRBD2 as a possible D gene (5 bases). Germline V gene lookup returns CDR1 MNHEY and CDR2 SMNVEV (reference sequence). V was cut by 2 bases and J by 3 bases, with 9 bases left in between. The CDR3 runs to 14 residues. The CDR3 nucleotides are TGTGCCAGCAGTTTAGGTCTAGCAACAGATACGCAGTATTTT. Its protein product is CASSLGLATDTQYF.

In the case of this clone: Other DNA sequences of this sample code for an identical CDR3. This rearrangement joins TRBV11-2 to TRBJ2-5; the D is unclear. The V end was cut by 1 base, the J end by 0 bases, with 3 bases between. This CDR3 comprises 13 residues. Germline CDR1 SGHAT, CDR2 FQNNGV. The CDR3 region has the DNA TGTGCCAGCAGCTTAGGGCACCAAGAGACCCAGTACTTC. Amino acid sequence: CASSLGHQETQYF.

This chain links TRBV9 with TRBJ2-3, with 9 bases fitting TRBD1. CDR3 length: 17 amino acids. The germline gives CDR1 SGDLS, CDR2 YYNGEE. V trimming: 2 bases; J trimming: 3 bases; junction bases outside the gene matches: 10. The CDR3, as DNA: TGTGCCAGCAGCGTCGGGGGGACAGGGATCCGGACAGATACGCAGTATTTT. Its protein product is CASSVGGTGIRTDTQYF.

The table lists this clone with a count of one. The V gene is TRBV4-2, the J gene TRBJ2-3; tentative D call: TRBD1 (5 bases). Trimming took off 1 base at V and 5 bases at J, with 10 bases between the two ends. The CDR3 extends over 14 amino acids. The germline CDR1 and CDR2 sequences are LGHNA and YNFKEQ. The CDR3 is CASSQAAREDTQYF. The DNA of the CDR3 is TGTGCCAGCAGCCAAGCGGCCAGGGAAGATACGCAGTATTTT.

This clone was counted a few times. The chain combines TRBV30 with TRBJ2-7; 8 bases are a match to TRBD2. Germline loops: CDR1 GTSNPN, CDR2 SVGIG (reference sequence). The V and J ends lost 3 bases and 1 base, in that order; junction bases with no gene match: 2. The CDR3 has 13 residues. The CDR3 sequence is CAWRREASYEQYF. CDR3 DNA sequence: TGTGCCTGGAGGCGGGAGGCGTCCTACGAGCAGTACTTC.

The chain has TRBV6-5 and TRBJ2-1; 7 nucleotides line up with TRBD2. Germline CDR1 and CDR2: MNHEY and SVGAGI. Losses at the gene ends were 0 bases for V and 9 bases for J; bases not matched to a gene: 2. The CDR3 is made up of 13 amino acids. CDR3 sequence reads: CASSYSTGGEQFF. In DNA form, the CDR3 reads TGTGCCAGCAGTTACTCGACGGGAGGTGAGCAGTTCTTC.

The CDR3 nucleotides are TGTGCCTGGAGCGCCCTGGACAGGGAAATTCTTGGGTATGGCTACACCTTC. Translation gives CAWSALDREILGYGYTF. The chain links TRBV30 to TRBJ1-2, with 8 bases matching TRBD1. J gave up 5 bases and V 3 bases, and 17 bases lay outside the gene matches. Germline V lookup: CDR1 GTSNPN, CDR2 SVGIG (reference sequence). CDR3 length: 17 residues.

This chain links TRBV5-6 with TRBJ2-7; tentative D call: TRBD2 (5 bases). Germline assignment: CDR1 SGHDT and CDR2 YYEEEE. The V end lost 4 bases, the J end lost 7 bases, and 18 bases lay between the germline ends. This CDR3 contains 14 residues. For the CDR3, the DNA is TGTGCCAGCAGCAGACGGACTTCCTTGGGGGAGCAGTACTTC. Translated: CASSRRTSLGEQYF.

This clone has only one observation. V usage is TRBV12-5 and J usage is TRBJ2-1; 12 bases align to TRBD2. The V and J ends lost 3 bases and 7 bases, in that order; junction bases with no gene match: 7. The CDR3 is 16 residues long. From germline, CDR1 is LGHNT and CDR2 FRNRAP. The CDR3 sequence is CASGLSSGRASNEQFF. CDR3 DNA: TGTGCTAGTGGTTTATCTAGCGGGAGGGCCAGTAATGAGCAGTTCTTC.

The chain uses TRBV27 and TRBJ2-6, with D maybe TRBD2 (5 bases). V was shortened by 3 bases and J by 0 bases, with 6 bases between the two germline ends. The CDR3 loop spans 15 amino acids. Germline lookup yields CDR1 MNHEY and CDR2 SMNVEV (reference sequence). The CDR3: CASSFGSSGANVLTF. The DNA of the CDR3 is TGTGCCAGCAGTTTTGGGAGCTCTGGGGCCAACGTCCTGACTTTC.

This clone was recorded only once. J is TRBJ2-5 and V is TRBV7-2; D possibly corresponds to TRBD1 (8 bases). Trimming cost V 5 bases and J 4 bases, with 14 bases left between them. Germline CDR1 reads SGHTA; CDR2 reads FQGNSA. This CDR3 comprises 14 residues. The CDR3 sequence is CASSPTGGVETQYF. For the CDR3, the DNA is TGTGCCAGCAGCCCTACAGGGGGGGTAGAGACCCAGTACTTC.

This clone appeared once. This chain joins TRBV5-1 and TRBJ1-1, with D unclear. V was trimmed by 0 bases and J by 0 bases, leaving 6 bases between them. Per germline, CDR1 SGHRS and CDR2 YFSETQ. This CDR3 region has 14 residues. The DNA of the CDR3 is TGCGCCAGCAGCTTGGGCGACGTGAACACTGAAGCTTTCTTT. It yields the protein CASSLGDVNTEAFF.

The rearrangement joins TRBV6-1 to TRBJ2-1, with a tentative D call TRBD2 (5 bases). Trimming cost V 4 bases and J 7 bases, with 14 bases left between them. This CDR3 is built from 14 residues. Germline assignment: CDR1 MNHNS and CDR2 SASEGT. In nucleotides, the CDR3 is TGTGCCAGCAGTGTGGTGTCTAGCAGGAATGAGCAGTTCTTC. Translating it yields CASSVVSSRNEQFF.

The chain carries TRBV11-3 and TRBJ2-5, with a possible D match to TRBD2 (5 bases). Germline values: CDR1 SGHNT, CDR2 YENEEA. Deletions cut 4 bases from V and 8 bases from J, with 14 bases between. CDR3 length: 13 residues. CDR3 protein: CASSSMPGGTQYF. The CDR3 coding sequence is TGTGCCAGCAGCTCCATGCCTGGAGGAACCCAGTACTTC.

The chain combines TRBV5-1 with TRBJ2-7, with 7 bases fitting TRBD1. J gave up 2 bases and V 3 bases, and 2 bases lay outside the gene matches. The CDR3 is 13 amino acids. CDR1 is SGHRS, CDR2 YFSETQ, per germline. The CDR3 sequence is CASSSGTAYEQYF. The CDR3 DNA reads as TGCGCCAGCAGCTCCGGGACAGCCTACGAGCAGTACTTC.

This chain uses TRBV30 with TRBJ1-2; D is unclear. CDR3 size: 15 residues. The germline CDR1 and CDR2 sequences are GTSNPN and SVGIG (reference sequence). Trimming removed 0 bases at V and 5 bases at J, with 16 bases between. The CDR3 coding sequence is TGTGCCTGGAGTGTCAATGGAAAGAAGGTATATGGCTACACCTTC. Protein: CAWSVNGKKVYGYTF.

This chain links TRBV6-1 with TRBJ2-7, with D possibly matching TRBD2 (6 bases). In germline, CDR1 is MNHNS, CDR2 SASEGT. This CDR3 is 13 amino acids long. Between the trimmed V and J ends, which lost 3 bases and 2 bases, there was a span of 8 bases. The CDR3 sequence: CASSEEGTYEQYF. The CDR3 DNA follows: TGTGCCAGCAGTGAGGAGGGAACCTACGAGCAGTACTTC.

This clone appeared a few times. The J gene is TRBJ1-1, the V gene TRBV5-1; weak D call: TRBD1 (5 bases). V was cut by 4 bases and J by 1 base, with 11 bases left in between. Per germline, CDR1 SGHRS and CDR2 YFSETQ. The CDR3 sequence is 14 residues long. As DNA, the CDR3 is TGCGCCAGCAGCGCAACTCAGGGGAACACTGAAGCTTTCTTT. Its protein is CASSATQGNTEAFF.

V usage is TRBV7-8 and J usage is TRBJ2-1; TRBD2 agrees at 9 bases. With V trimmed by 5 bases and J by 7 bases, 6 bases remained unmatched. CDR1 and CDR2 from the germline V gene are SGHVS and FQNEAQ. CDR3 length: 14 amino acids. The CDR3 nucleotides are TGTGCCAGCAGCCTTAGCGGGAGTGGTAATGAGCAGTTCTTC. This encodes CASSLSGSGNEQFF.

This chain connects TRBV5-6 to TRBJ1-2; no clear D. This CDR3 has 14 residues. V was trimmed by 4 bases and J by 5 bases, leaving 15 bases between them. In germline, CDR1 is SGHDT, CDR2 YYEEEE. The CDR3 here is CASSPTRREYGYTF. The CDR3 DNA is TGTGCCAGCAGCCCCACGCGAAGAGAATATGGCTACACCTTC. Combining the CDR3 with reference TRBV5-6 and TRBJ1-2 gives the whole variable domain DAGVTQSPTHLIKTRGQQVTLRCSPKSGHDTVSWYQQALGQGPQFIFQYYEEEERQRGNFPDRFSGHQFPNYSSELNVNALLLGDSALYLCASSPTRREYGYTFGSGTRLTVV.

The rearrangement uses TRBV9 and TRBJ2-1; D gene unclear. V lost 1 base and J 5 bases, leaving 7 bases between the germline ends. Germline loops: CDR1 SGDLS, CDR2 YYNGEE. This CDR3 region has 13 residues. CDR3 nucleotides: TGTGCCAGCAGCGTACCCGGTGACAATGAGCAGTTCTTC. Its translation is CASSVPGDNEQFF.

The rearrangement links TRBV5-1 to TRBJ2-3; TRBD2 matches at 7 bases. This CDR3 has 14 amino acids. V gave up 0 bases and J gave up 6 bases; unmatched junction bases: 4. Germline CDR1 is SGHRS and CDR2 is YFSETQ. As DNA, the CDR3 is TGCGCCAGCAGCTTGGAATCCGGGGGGGATACGCAGTATTTT. Its translation: CASSLESGGDTQYF.

The chain is built from TRBV9 and TRBJ1-3, with unresolved D. The CDR3 length is 14 residues. V lost 3 bases and J 7 bases, leaving 14 bases between the germline ends. Germline assignment: CDR1 SGDLS and CDR2 YYNGEE. CDR3 sequence reads: CASSAYTPGNTIYF. CDR3 coding DNA: TGTGCCAGCAGCGCCTACACTCCCGGTAACACCATATATTTT.

The V gene is TRBV11-2, the J gene TRBJ1-3; D gene uncertain. The CDR3 spans 15 residues. Germline CDR1 SGHAT, CDR2 FQNNGV. With 4 bases removed from V and 3 bases from J, the gap between germline ends came to 13 bases. DNA for the CDR3: TGTGCCAGCAGCTCATCGCGTGGGAGTGGAAACACCATATATTTT. Its translation: CASSSSRGSGNTIYF.

This rearrangement joins TRBV7-3 to TRBJ1-2; TRBD1 might be the D (5 bases). Trimming shortened V by 5 bases and J by 7 bases, and 14 bases separated the two germline ends. Looked up from germline, CDR1 is SGHTA and CDR2 is FQGTGA. CDR3 size: 13 residues. The CDR3 spells CASSPGPASGYTF. The CDR3 DNA is TGTGCCAGCAGCCCGGGACCCGCATCTGGCTACACCTTC.

The chain combines TRBV7-8 with TRBJ1-5; 10 bases align to TRBD1. CDR1 and CDR2 from the germline V gene are SGHVS and FQNEAQ. The V gene end was trimmed by 3 bases and the J gene end by 12 bases; junction bases not matched to a gene: 5. This CDR3 comprises 13 residues. The CDR3 here is CASSLWDRGIQHF. DNA for the CDR3: TGTGCCAGCAGCTTGTGGGACAGGGGAATCCAGCATTTT. The entire variable domain, with the rest obtained from reference TRBV7-8 and TRBJ1-5, is as follows: GAGVSQSPRYKVAKRGQDVALRCDPISGHVSLFWYQQALGQGPEFLTYFQNEAQLDKSGLPSDRFFAERPEGSVSTLKIQRTQQEDSAVYLCASSLWDRGIQHFGDGTRLSIL.

The DNA for the CDR3 is TGCGCCAGCAGCCAGAACAGGGGGGGACAGCCCCAGCATTTT. The encoded protein is CASSQNRGGQPQHF. The rearrangement uses TRBV4-1 and TRBJ1-5, with 8 bases fitting TRBD1. The CDR3 covers 14 residues. The trim removed 3 bases at V and 7 bases at J, leaving 5 bases unmatched. Germline V gene sequence: CDR1 MGHRA, CDR2 YSYEKL.

The chain is built from TRBV5-1 and TRBJ2-7, with 8 bases fitting TRBD1. With 1 base clipped from V and 3 bases from J, the junction kept 6 bases outside the gene matches. The CDR3 length is 15 residues. Germline V lookup: CDR1 SGHRS, CDR2 YFSETQ. In DNA form, the CDR3 reads TGCGCCAGCAGCTTGCCAGGGGGCGGCGGCTACGAGCAGTACTTC. It translates to CASSLPGGGGYEQYF.